This is a list of T cell receptor beta chains from one sample in a study of blood T cell repertoires in COVID-19. Data came from immunoSEQ multiplex PCR; TCRdb stores just in-frame clones and leaves some out. The repertoire holds around 100,000 clones, with 69% as singletons. The sample was peripheral blood. These receptors all stem from a man older than 75 with acute or convalescent COVID-19. CDR3s leave out the opening cysteine and the closing phenylalanine or tryptophan.

v_gene: TRBV28
j_gene: TRBJ1-6
CDR3aa: ASSLNRPTGGSPLH

v_gene: TRBV2
j_gene: TRBJ1-5
CDR3aa: ASSGTGFRGFNQPQH

v_gene: TRBV19
j_gene: TRBJ2-4
CDR3aa: ASSGGFQVNNIQY

v_gene: TRBV7-9
j_gene: TRBJ2-7
CDR3aa: ASSFGGSLHEQY

v_gene: TRBV7-2
j_gene: TRBJ1-4
CDR3aa: ASSLDGGTNEKLF

v_gene: TRBV7-2
j_gene: TRBJ2-2
CDR3aa: ASSPLPHTGYGSGELF

v_gene: TRBV18
j_gene: TRBJ2-1
CDR3aa: ASSPLFGEQF

v_gene: TRBV10-3
j_gene: TRBJ2-5
CDR3aa: AISEAQETQY

v_gene: TRBV18
j_gene: TRBJ1-5
CDR3aa: ASSRDSPGNQPQH

v_gene: TRBV7-9
j_gene: TRBJ1-4
CDR3aa: ASAGRPNEKLF

v_gene: TRBV5-8
j_gene: TRBJ2-1
CDR3aa: ASSIPGLPRDEQF

v_gene: TRBV11-3
j_gene: TRBJ2-1
CDR3aa: ASSRTSGRGNEQF

v_gene: TRBV19
j_gene: TRBJ1-5
CDR3aa: ASSQDSVYQPQH

v_gene: TRBV4-1
j_gene: TRBJ2-1
CDR3aa: ASSQEPGGQGDEQF

v_gene: TRBV4-2
j_gene: TRBJ2-2
CDR3aa: ASSQQARGTGELF

v_gene: TRBV14
j_gene: TRBJ2-1
CDR3aa: ALKPNIGGEQF

v_gene: TRBV7-2
j_gene: TRBJ2-7
CDR3aa: ASSLQGGYEQY

v_gene: TRBV28
j_gene: TRBJ1-2
CDR3aa: ASSVRTPRTNYGYT

v_gene: TRBV28
j_gene: TRBJ1-1
CDR3aa: ASSRQGQIRKAF

v_gene: TRBV5-6
j_gene: TRBJ2-1
CDR3aa: ASSPTSNGEQF

v_gene: TRBV28
j_gene: TRBJ1-3
CDR3aa: ASSLSGSGNTIY

v_gene: TRBV18
j_gene: TRBJ2-5
CDR3aa: ASSPNRAGGETQY

v_gene: TRBV10-2
j_gene: TRBJ1-3
CDR3aa: ASHRQGTGNTIY

v_gene: TRBV5-1
j_gene: TRBJ1-4
CDR3aa: ASSLATGGPEKLF

v_gene: TRBV19
j_gene: TRBJ2-7
CDR3aa: ASSIFPDRSSYEQY